Listed below are T cell receptor beta chains from one sample, sequenced in a study of technical replicates of blood from a few donors. Generated by immunoSEQ multiplex PCR, the TCRdb table keeps only in-frame clones and is missing some. The sample yields under 95,000 clones, roughly 90% seen once. Specimen: T cells isolated from PBMCs. Receptor source: a human donor in good health. Each CDR3 is given with its conserved first and last residue. A D gene is named only where the DNA matches it firmly. Clone size is shown for a subset of rows, as once, few, many or a class of expanded clone.

V gene,clone size,J gene,D gene,CDR3 protein,CDR3 DNA
TRBV10-3,-,TRBJ2-3,TRBD2,CAITAGVADTQYF,TGTGCCATCACGGCGGGAGTGGCAGATACGCAGTATTTT
TRBV11-2,-,TRBJ2-1,TRBD2,CASSPTSVSYNEQFF,TGTGCCAGCAGCCCTACTAGCGTCTCCTACAATGAGCAGTTCTTC
TRBV5-8,-,TRBJ1-1,TRBD1,CASSLRGQGMGEAFF,TGTGCCAGCAGCCTGAGGGGACAGGGCATGGGTGAAGCTTTCTTT
TRBV2,-,TRBJ2-3,TRBD2,CASRLLAGGTDTQYF,TGTGCCAGCAGACTACTAGCGGGAGGCACAGATACGCAGTATTTT
TRBV29-1,-,TRBJ2-2,TRBD2,CSVVVREFVGELFF,TGCAGCGTTGTAGTGCGGGAGTTCGTCGGGGAGCTGTTTTTT
TRBV6-1,-,TRBJ2-5,TRBD2,CASSGLAGGPETQYF,TGTGCCAGCAGTGGACTAGCGGGAGGGCCAGAGACCCAGTACTTC
TRBV29-1,-,TRBJ1-4,-,CSVGTGGWVEKLFF,TGCAGCGTCGGAACGGGCGGGTGGGTTGAAAAACTGTTTTTT
TRBV30,-,TRBJ1-2,TRBD1,CAWRGTGNYGYTF,TGTGCCTGGAGAGGGACAGGAAACTATGGCTACACCTTC
TRBV10-2,once,TRBJ2-7,TRBD2,CASSESGGSGDEQYF,TGCGCCAGCAGTGAGTCCGGGGGGAGCGGGGACGAGCAGTACTTC
TRBV5-1,-,TRBJ2-1,TRBD2,CASSLTSGRAPEQFF,TGCGCCAGCAGCTTGACTAGCGGGAGGGCCCCCGAGCAGTTCTTC
TRBV6-1,-,TRBJ2-7,-,CASSEQGYNEQYF,TGTGCCAGCAGTGAACAGGGGTACAACGAGCAGTACTTC
TRBV10-3,-,TRBJ1-1,-,CAISADRKNTEAFF,TGTGCCATCAGTGCCGACAGAAAGAACACTGAAGCTTTCTTT
TRBV11-1,-,TRBJ2-1,TRBD1,CASSLGTGAEQFF,TGTGCCAGCAGCTTAGGGACAGGGGCTGAGCAGTTCTTC
TRBV7-8,-,TRBJ2-7,TRBD2,CASSGGLAGAAYEQYF,TGTGCCAGCAGCGGAGGACTAGCGGGAGCGGCGTACGAGCAGTACTTC
TRBV5-5,once,TRBJ1-5,-,CASSGGGGRGQPQHF,TGTGCCAGCAGCGGTGGGGGGGGGCGTGGTCAGCCCCAGCATTTT
TRBV30,few,TRBJ1-1,-,CAWSGSTAEAFF,TGTGCCTGGAGTGGATCTACGGCTGAAGCTTTCTTT
TRBV11-3,-,TRBJ2-2,-,CASSLNIQDGELFF,TGTGCCAGCAGCTTGAATATACAAGACGGGGAGCTGTTTTTT
TRBV7-9,-,TRBJ2-1,-,CASSLSGGDNEQFF,TGTGCCAGCAGCTTATCCGGGGGAGACAATGAGCAGTTCTTC
TRBV4-1,-,TRBJ2-5,TRBD1,CASSQQGATETQYF,TGCGCCAGCAGCCAACAGGGGGCTACGGAGACCCAGTACTTC
TRBV4-1,-,TRBJ1-5,TRBD1,CASSQGDGTGAQPQHF,TGCGCCAGCAGCCAAGGTGATGGGACAGGGGCTCAGCCCCAGCATTTT
TRBV30,-,TRBJ1-3,-,CAWSVGGNGNTIYF,TGTGCCTGGAGTGTAGGGGGAAATGGAAACACCATATATTTT
TRBV30,-,TRBJ1-5,-,CAWTGRGNQPQHF,TGTGCCTGGACTGGCAGGGGCAATCAGCCCCAGCATTTT
TRBV29-1,-,TRBJ2-2,TRBD1,CSVRRQGASGELFF,TGCAGCGTTCGTAGACAGGGGGCGAGCGGGGAGCTGTTTTTT
TRBV27,-,TRBJ1-1,TRBD1,CASRYRDRNTEAFF,TGTGCCAGCAGGTACCGGGACAGGAACACTGAAGCTTTCTTT
TRBV7-6,-,TRBJ2-7,TRBD1,CASNRDGTGSVQYF,TGTGCCAGCAACAGGGATGGGACAGGCAGTGTGCAGTACTTC
TRBV30,-,TRBJ1-1,-,CACLVTGRAEAFF,TGTGCCTGCCTGGTAACAGGGAGGGCTGAAGCTTTCTTT
TRBV5-8,-,TRBJ1-5,-,CASSLVGRGYQPQHF,TGTGCCAGCAGCTTGGTAGGGAGGGGTTATCAGCCCCAGCATTTT
TRBV6-5,-,TRBJ1-4,-,CASSQSGRFSEKLFF,TGTGCCAGCAGTCAATCAGGGCGTTTTAGTGAAAAACTGTTTTTT
TRBV30,-,TRBJ1-5,-,CAWTVGGSQPQHF,TGTGCCTGGACCGTAGGGGGATCCCAGCCCCAGCATTTT